This T cell receptor beta chain was captured in a study of cytomegalovirus exposure and HLA in healthy donors. Study outcomes and limitations: 87-base-pair reads could not separate some V segments, including TRBV6-2 and TRBV6-3. Later work showed greater clonal expansion in HLA-associated TCR beta chains than in equally common others. Later analysis identified a missense DCLRE1C variant that was linked to TCR beta V- and J-gene trimming.

This clone showed up just a few times. Its specificity is unknown. The germline gives CDR1 MRHNA, CDR2 SNTAGT. V lost 6 bases, J lost 4 bases, and 6 bases stayed unmatched. The CDR3 loop spans 15 amino acids. The PCR made use of 60 Vbeta and 13 Jbeta primers. Produced via immunoSEQ multiplex PCR; TCRdb's table is partial and in-frame only. The table has fewer than 85,000 clones, under 80% seen once; the top ten hold 9.5% to 13%. Sequences were obtained from PBMCs. The chain couples TRBV6-4 to TRBJ2-1, with 10 bases aligning to TRBD2. The clonotype was recovered from a male donor in good health and CMV-seropositive. CDR3 region: CASSDLAGAYNEQFF. The CDR3 nucleotides are TGTGCCAGCAGCGATCTAGCGGGAGCTTACAATGAGCAGTTCTTC.